This T cell receptor beta chain was observed in a study of blood T cells in healthy people across ages. Overall study results and limits: Getting older went along with TCR beta diversity per million T cells dropping roughly linearly. Donors of long life had a larger count of naive CD4+ cells and greater diversity than aged donors.

V was trimmed by 2 bases and J by 3 bases, leaving 8 bases between them. The CDR3 consists of 12 residues. Germline V gives CDR1 SQVTM, CDR2 ANQGSEA. Primers used in a second PCR of about 7 to 11 cycles were a sample-barcoded 5' primer and a J-beta primer mix. TCRdb analysed the 5' RACE reads with MiXCR anew, one entry per CDR3 protein. The sample holds 1,800,000 or so distinct CDR3 sequences; around 40% are singletons and the top ten take 23%. Isolating PBMCs gave at least 6 million of these cells per sample. The authors extracted at least 5.5 micrograms of total RNA per sample. To note about this clonotype: Its antigen remains unidentified.

The sample was blood. The TCR comes from a human donor in good health. V is TRBV29-1 and J is TRBJ2-7, with D unclear. CDR3: CSVEMGNYEQYF. DNA of the CDR3: TGCAGCGTTGAAATGGGTAACTACGAGCAGTACTTC.